Each of the 3 T cell receptor beta chains below was sequenced from the same sample in a study of tumor-infiltrating lymphocytes in primary liver carcinoma. Reverse transcription of approximately 520 ng total RNA with a constant-region primer produced TCR beta cDNA. Three nested multiplex PCR rounds of slightly modified ARM-PCR generated TCR beta libraries. It was with TRBV1-TRBV30 forward primers and a C-beta reverse primer that the first two PCR rounds were run, at around 11 cycles each. One entry per CDR3 protein results from TCRdb running MiXCR on the multiplex PCR reads. The table includes approximately 99,000 distinct CDR3 sequences, 69% detected once. Unsorted bulk tissue (roughly 19-30 mg) underwent RNA and DNA co-extraction. Sequences were obtained from liver tumor tissue from sampling region 5. Subset meaning: tumor region T5, tumor centre. All receptors come from a woman in her fifties or sixties with primary liver carcinoma and hepatitis B virus infection.

Notes on this clonotype: Germline is not matched at one junction end, which may reflect a read error. The chain links TRBV6-2 or TRBV6-3 to TRBJ1-1; the match to TRBD1 covers 8 bases. The CDR3 extends over 11 amino acids. Germline V gene lookup returns CDR1 MNHEY and CDR2 SVGEGT. This chain's CDR3 is CASGGQDEVFF. DNA of the CDR3: TGTGCCAGCGGGGGACAGGACGAAGTTTTCTTT.

Concerning this clonotype: Sequence at one end of the junction differs from germline and may be a read error. The gene calls are TRBV12-3 or TRBV12-4 and TRBJ1-2; D unresolved. This CDR3 is built from 16 residues. The CDR3 bases are TGTGCCAGCACTTTAGTGCCTTTCAACAAGCAGAATGGCTACACCTTC. Translated: CASTLVPFNKQNGYTF.

As for this clonotype: Likely a read error: the CDR3 ends without its conserved phenylalanine or tryptophan. The chain carries TRBV14 and TRBJ2-7; tentatively, D is TRBD1 (6 bases). The CDR3 contains 14 residues. The germline gives CDR1 SGHDN, CDR2 FVKESK. CDR3 in DNA: TGTGCCAGCAGCCGAGCAGGTACAGGGAACGAACAGTACTTA. It codes for CASSRAGTGNEQYL.